This TCR beta chain came from a study of T-cell reconstitution after alpha-beta-depleted transplantation in children. Study-level results: About two months after transplant, alpha-beta T cells reportedly came from several hundred expanded graft clones.

The V and J ends lost 8 bases and 0 bases respectively, with 14 bases between them. The CDR3 is 15 amino acids. CDR1 is WSHSY, CDR2 SAAADI, per germline. Note on this clonotype: No antigen is known for it.

It was with unique molecular identifiers that the TCRbeta library was prepared. TCRdb re-derived calls from the PCR reads in MiXCR, one entry per CDR3 protein. The profile shows around 420,000 distinct CDR3 sequences, about 17% of them singletons. The chain recombines TRBV10-2 with TRBJ2-1; D may be TRBD1 or TRBD2 (5 bases each). The source material was PBMCs, mostly from graft donor cells, sampled 360 days after TCRalphabeta/CD19-depleted stem cell transplant. The sequence was obtained from a boy younger than two who had a stem cell transplant for Wiskott-Aldrich syndrome, so the T cells may come from the graft donor. CDR3 sequence (DNA): TGCGCCAGCTACCCGGGACCAGGCTCCTACAATGAGCAGTTCTTC. Its protein is CASYPGPGSYNEQFF.